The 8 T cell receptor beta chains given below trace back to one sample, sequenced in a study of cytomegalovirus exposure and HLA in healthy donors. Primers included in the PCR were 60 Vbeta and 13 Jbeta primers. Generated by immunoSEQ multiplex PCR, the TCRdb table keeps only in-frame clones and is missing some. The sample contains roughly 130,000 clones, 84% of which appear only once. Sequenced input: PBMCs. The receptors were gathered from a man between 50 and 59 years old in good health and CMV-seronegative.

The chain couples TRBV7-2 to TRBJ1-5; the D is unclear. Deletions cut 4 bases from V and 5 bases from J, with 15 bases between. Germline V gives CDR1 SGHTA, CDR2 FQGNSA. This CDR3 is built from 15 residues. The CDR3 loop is CASSYTGFADQPQHF. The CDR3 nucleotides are TGTGCCAGCAGCTACACGGGGTTTGCGGATCAGCCCCAGCATTTT.

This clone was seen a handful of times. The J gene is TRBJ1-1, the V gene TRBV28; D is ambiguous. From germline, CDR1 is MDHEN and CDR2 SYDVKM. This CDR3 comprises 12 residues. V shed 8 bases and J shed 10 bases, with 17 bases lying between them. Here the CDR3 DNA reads TGTGCCAGCCAACGCGAGGAGAGGGTAGCTTTCTTT. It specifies CASQREERVAFF.

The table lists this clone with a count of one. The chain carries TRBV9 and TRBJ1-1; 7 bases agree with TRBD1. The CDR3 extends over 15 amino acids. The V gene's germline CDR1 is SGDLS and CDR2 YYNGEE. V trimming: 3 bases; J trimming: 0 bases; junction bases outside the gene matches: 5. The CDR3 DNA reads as TGTGCCAGCAGCGGCTACAGGGGCATGAACACTGAAGCTTTCTTT. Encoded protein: CASSGYRGMNTEAFF. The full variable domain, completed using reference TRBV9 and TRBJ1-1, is DSGVTQTPKHLITATGQRVTLRCSPRSGDLSVYWYQQSLDQGLQFLIQYYNGEERAKGNILERFSAQQFPDLHSELNLSSLELGDSALYFCASSGYRGMNTEAFFGQGTRLTVV.

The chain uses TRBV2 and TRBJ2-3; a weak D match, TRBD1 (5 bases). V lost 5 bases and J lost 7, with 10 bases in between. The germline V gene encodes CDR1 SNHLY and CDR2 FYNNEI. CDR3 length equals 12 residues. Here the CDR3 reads CASSNKGYTQYF. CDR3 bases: TGTGCCAGCAGTAATAAGGGGTATACGCAGTATTTT.

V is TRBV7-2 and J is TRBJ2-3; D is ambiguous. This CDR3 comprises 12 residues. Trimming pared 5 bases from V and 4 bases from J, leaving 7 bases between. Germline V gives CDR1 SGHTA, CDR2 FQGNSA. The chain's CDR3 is CASSQRADTQYF. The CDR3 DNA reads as TGTGCCAGCAGCCAACGGGCAGATACGCAGTATTTT.

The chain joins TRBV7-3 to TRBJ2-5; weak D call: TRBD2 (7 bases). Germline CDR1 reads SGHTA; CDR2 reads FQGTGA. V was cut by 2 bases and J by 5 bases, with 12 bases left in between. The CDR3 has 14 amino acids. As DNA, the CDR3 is TGTGCCAGCAGCTTATCCGGGGGGCACGAGACCCAGTACTTC. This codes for CASSLSGGHETQYF. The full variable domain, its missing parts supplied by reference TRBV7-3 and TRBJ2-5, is GAGVSQTPSNKVTEKGKYVELRCDPISGHTALYWYRQSLGQGPEFLIYFQGTGAADDSGLPNDRFFAVRPEGSVSTLKIQRTERGDSAVYLCASSLSGGHETQYFGPGTRLLVL.

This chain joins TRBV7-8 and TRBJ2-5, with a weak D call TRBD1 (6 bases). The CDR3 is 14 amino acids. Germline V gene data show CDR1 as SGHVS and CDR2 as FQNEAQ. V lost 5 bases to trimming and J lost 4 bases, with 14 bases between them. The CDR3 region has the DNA TGTGCCAGCAGCGGAGCAGGGGCTTTAGAGACCCAGTACTTC. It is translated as CASSGAGALETQYF.

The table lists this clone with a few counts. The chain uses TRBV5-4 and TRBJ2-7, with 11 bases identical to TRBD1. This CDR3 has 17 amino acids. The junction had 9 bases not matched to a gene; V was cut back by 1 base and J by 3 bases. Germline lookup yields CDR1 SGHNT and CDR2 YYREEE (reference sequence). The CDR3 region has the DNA TGTGCCAGCAGCTTGAGGGCGCGGACAGGGGGCTGCTACGAGCAGTACTTC. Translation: CASSLRARTGGCYEQYF.